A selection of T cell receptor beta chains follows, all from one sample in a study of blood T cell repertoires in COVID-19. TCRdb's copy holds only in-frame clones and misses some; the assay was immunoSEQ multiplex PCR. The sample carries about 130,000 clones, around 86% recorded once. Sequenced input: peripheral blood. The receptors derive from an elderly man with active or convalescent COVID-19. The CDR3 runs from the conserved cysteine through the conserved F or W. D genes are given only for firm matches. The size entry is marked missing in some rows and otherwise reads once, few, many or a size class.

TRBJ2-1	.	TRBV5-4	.	TGTGCCAGCACCGCGGTTAATGAGCAGTTCTTC	CASTAVNEQFF
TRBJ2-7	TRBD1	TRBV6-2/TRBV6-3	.	TGTGCCAGCAGTTGGCTCACAGGGGGCACCTCCTACGAGCAGTACTTC	CASSWLTGGTSYEQYF
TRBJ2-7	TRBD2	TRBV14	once	TGTGCCAGCAGCCACGTACTAGCGGGAGATCGGGCGTACGAGCAGTACTTC	CASSHVLAGDRAYEQYF
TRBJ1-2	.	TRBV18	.	TGTGCCAGCTCACTAAAAGCATTATATGGCTACACCTTC	CASSLKALYGYTF
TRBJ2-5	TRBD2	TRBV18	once	TGTGCCAGCTCACCGACTAGCGGGAGGGCCGAAAGAGAGACCCAGTACTTC	CASSPTSGRAERETQYF
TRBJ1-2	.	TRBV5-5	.	TGTGCCAGCAGCTTGTCCAGTGGCTATGGCTACACCTTC	CASSLSSGYGYTF
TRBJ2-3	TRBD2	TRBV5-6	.	TGTGCCAGCAGCTTCAACGGGAGGGCCGGGTTTACAGATACGCAGTATTTT	CASSFNGRAGFTDTQYF
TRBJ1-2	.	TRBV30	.	TGTGCCTGGCGGATGACAGGACTTAACTATGGCTACACCTTC	CAWRMTGLNYGYTF
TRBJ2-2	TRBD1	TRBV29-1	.	TGCAGCGTCATTGGGACAGGGGTGATCGGGGAGCTGTTTTTT	CSVIGTGVIGELFF
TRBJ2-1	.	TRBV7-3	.	TGTGCCAGCAGCCCCGCTGCCAGATCCTACAATGAGCAGTTCTTC	CASSPAARSYNEQFF
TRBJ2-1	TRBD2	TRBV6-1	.	TGTGCCAGCAGTGAATTCGGAGCGGGAGGGGTTAATGAGCAGTTCTTC	CASSEFGAGGVNEQFF
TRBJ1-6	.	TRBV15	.	TGTGCCACCAGCGAGAACAGGGCCGGTTCACCCCTCCACTTT	CATSENRAGSPLHF
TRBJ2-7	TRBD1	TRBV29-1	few	TGCAGCGCCGGCCGAGGGGGACAGAGCCCCGAGCAGTACTTC	CSAGRGGQSPEQYF
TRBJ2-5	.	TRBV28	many	TGTGCCAGCAGTTTGAAGCCGGAGGAGACCCAGTACTTC	CASSLKPEETQYF
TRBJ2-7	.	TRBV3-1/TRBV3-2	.	TGTGCCAGCAGCCAAGATCTATCTAACTCCTACGAGCAGTACTTC	CASSQDLSNSYEQYF
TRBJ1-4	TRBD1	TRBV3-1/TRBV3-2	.	TGTGCCAGCAGCCGACAGGGGGAGTGGGATGAAAAACTGTTTTTT	CASSRQGEWDEKLFF
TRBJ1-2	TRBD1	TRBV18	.	TGTGCCAGCTCACCAGGACAGGGCCCCTATGGCTACACCTTC	CASSPGQGPYGYTF